This record looks at one T cell receptor beta chain sequence and its context. This sample is drawn from a study of blood T cell repertoires in COVID-19. About the study: COVID-19 samples, acute and convalescent, were from the United States, Italy and Spain.

Study members were between about 18 and 95 years old and lived in around 24 US regions. Clinical history reported by participants formed the basis on which cohorts were assigned. The CDR3 spans 13 residues. V was cut by 3 bases and J by 1 base, with 4 bases left in between. Germline CDR1 reads MNHEY; CDR2 reads SMNVEV (reference sequence). Original analysis: Using reference gene primer amplification, nucleated cell counts were estimated. The repertoire was sequenced with immunoSEQ multiplex PCR; TCRdb's copy has only in-frame clones and lacks some. The V and J calls and the clone size are those of that table, but D and trimming were determined from the DNA. The sample consists of approximately 220,000 clones, 88% of them appearing once.

The sequenced sample was PBMCs or T cells enriched from blood (not recorded which). This receptor was identified in a woman in her 30s who had recovered from COVID-19. V gene TRBV27 combines with J gene TRBJ1-5; D is unresolved. The CDR3 bases are TGTGCCAGCAGTTTTAAAAGCAATCAGCCCCAGCATTTT. The encoded protein is CASSFKSNQPQHF.